This passage covers 22 T cell receptor beta chains from one sample sequenced in a study of cytomegalovirus exposure and HLA in healthy donors. PCR primers comprised 60 Vbeta and 13 Jbeta primers. The repertoire was sequenced with immunoSEQ multiplex PCR; TCRdb's copy has only in-frame clones and lacks some. The table lists approximately 110,000 clones, approximately 80% of them singletons. Input material: PBMCs. All receptors derive from a man between 45 and 60 years old in good health and CMV-seronegative.

In its sample, this clone was seen a few times. CDR3 in DNA: TGTGCCAGCAGTTACTCGATGGCGGATCAGCCCCAGCATTTT. This gives the protein CASSYSMADQPQHF. The chain employs TRBV6-5 and TRBJ1-5, with D unclear. The V end lost 0 bases, the J end lost 5 bases, and 8 bases lay between the germline ends. Germline-derived CDR1 and CDR2 are MNHEY and SVGAGI. This CDR3 spans 14 amino acids.

The table lists this clone with a few counts. Other DNA sequences of this sample code for an identical CDR3. The chain is built from TRBV5-4 and TRBJ2-7, with TRBD1 as a possible D gene (6 bases). Germline V gene data show CDR1 as SGHNT and CDR2 as YYREEE (reference sequence). Trimming left V 0 bases short and J 2 bases short, with 6 bases between. The CDR3 is made up of 13 amino acids. CDR3: CASSLDRAYEQYF. CDR3 sequence (DNA): TGTGCCAGCAGCTTGGACAGGGCCTACGAGCAGTACTTC.

The V call is TRBV27, the J call TRBJ1-2; 8 bases line up with TRBD1. This CDR3 has 14 amino acids. Trimming took 3 bases from V and 3 from J; bases not matched to a gene: 3. Germline V gene lookup returns CDR1 MNHEY and CDR2 SMNVEV (reference sequence). The CDR3 sequence is CASSFSTGDYGYTF. CDR3 in DNA: TGTGCCAGCAGTTTTTCGACAGGGGACTATGGCTACACCTTC.

For this clone: Lacking the conserved final phenylalanine or tryptophan, this CDR3 likely reflects a read error. The chain employs TRBV14 and TRBJ2-7; D is possibly TRBD2 (6 bases). The CDR3 sequence is 16 residues long. The germline V gene has CDR1 SGHDN and CDR2 FVKESK. V gave up 6 bases and J gave up 1 base, with 19 bases separating them. CDR3 nucleotides: TGTGCCAGCAGTCCCACCGGGACTGGATTTTCCTACGAGCAGTACTTG. Translating it yields CASSPTGTGFSYEQYL.

This clone appeared a few times. The rearrangement links TRBV5-1 to TRBJ1-3; D unclear. Germline V gene sequence: CDR1 SGHRS, CDR2 YFSETQ. This CDR3 is 16 amino acids long. V lost 2 bases and J lost 0, with 12 bases in between. The CDR3 DNA reads TGCGCCAGCAGCTTTGGCCTGGAGCTCTCTGGAAACACCATATATTTT. It codes for CASSFGLELSGNTIYF.

This chain joins TRBV5-1 and TRBJ2-7; D is possibly TRBD2 (6 bases). Germline V lookup: CDR1 SGHRS, CDR2 YFSETQ. Trimming took 0 bases from V and 2 from J, leaving 9 bases between them. The CDR3 totals 14 residues. The CDR3 protein is CASSLASETYEQYF. CDR3 bases: TGCGCCAGCAGCTTGGCTAGCGAAACCTACGAGCAGTACTTC.

The chain uses TRBV5-1 and TRBJ2-5; D may be TRBD2 (6 bases). The CDR3 has 14 residues. V lost 0 bases, J lost 4 bases, and 10 bases lay in between. CDR1 is SGHRS, CDR2 YFSETQ, per germline. The CDR3 loop is CASSLGDFRETQYF. In DNA, the CDR3 is TGCGCCAGCAGCTTGGGGGACTTTAGAGAGACCCAGTACTTC.

This chain connects TRBV19 to TRBJ2-1, with TRBD1 matching 11 bases. Germline-derived CDR1 and CDR2 are LNHDA and SQIVND (reference sequence). The CDR3 runs 15 residues. The V and J ends lost 7 bases and 7 bases, in that order; junction bases with no gene match: 9. The CDR3: CASIAWGQGVNEQFF. In DNA, the CDR3 is TGTGCCAGTATAGCATGGGGACAGGGGGTTAATGAGCAGTTCTTC.

The chain links TRBV4-2 to TRBJ2-6; 7 positions match TRBD1. The V gene's germline CDR1 is LGHNA and CDR2 YNFKEQ. V lost 4 bases to trimming and J lost 0 bases; unmatched junction nucleotides: 9. The CDR3 runs to 18 residues. In DNA, the CDR3 is TGTGCCAGCAGCCGCAGACAGGGCTCTATCTCTGGGGCCAACGTCCTGACTTTC. This translates into CASSRRQGSISGANVLTF.

The J gene is TRBJ1-1, the V gene TRBV19; 8 nucleotides match TRBD1. The CDR3 has 12 residues. With V trimmed by 8 bases and J by 5 bases, 4 bases remained unmatched. Germline V gene lookup returns CDR1 LNHDA and CDR2 SQIVND (reference sequence). Written as DNA, the CDR3 is TGTGCCAGTGGAGGACAGGGAACTGAAGCTTTCTTT. It encodes CASGGQGTEAFF.

The chain carries TRBV4-2 and TRBJ2-7, with TRBD2 identical over 14 bases. V shed 0 bases, J shed 6 bases, and the junction held 4 bases outside the gene matches. In germline, CDR1 is LGHNA, CDR2 YNFKEQ. The CDR3 consists of 16 residues. CDR3 loop: CASSQDPGLAGGEQYF. CDR3 in DNA: TGTGCCAGCAGCCAAGATCCCGGACTAGCGGGAGGCGAGCAGTACTTC.

The J gene is TRBJ1-3, the V gene TRBV9, with 7 bases that match TRBD1. The CDR3 spans 15 residues. Trimming removed 3 bases from V and 4 bases from J; junction bases left unmatched: 7. Germline lookup yields CDR1 SGDLS and CDR2 YYNGEE. This CDR3 reads CASSAPPGQGNTIYF. CDR3 bases: TGTGCCAGCAGCGCCCCCCCGGGACAGGGAAACACCATATATTTT.

V gene TRBV6-1 combines with J gene TRBJ2-3, with D possibly being TRBD2 (6 bases). Germline V CDR1 and CDR2: MNHNS, SASEGT. The V and J ends lost 9 bases and 0 bases respectively, with 16 bases between them. This CDR3 is 15 amino acids long. The CDR3: CASAGAGFSTDTQYF. Written as DNA, the CDR3 is TGTGCCAGTGCCGGTGCGGGGTTTAGCACAGATACGCAGTATTTT.

The V and J genes are TRBV27 and TRBJ2-1, with 10 bases aligning to TRBD2. The CDR3 loop spans 15 amino acids. The J segment lost 1 base and the V segment lost 6 bases, leaving 3 bases of the junction unmatched. Per the germline V gene, CDR1 is MNHEY and CDR2 is SMNVEV (reference sequence). The CDR3 DNA is TGTGCCAGCAGCTTACTAGCGGGATCCTACAATGAGCAGTTCTTC. Translating gives CASSLLAGSYNEQFF.

The chain uses TRBV28 and TRBJ1-3, with TRBD1 identical over 7 bases. CDR1 and CDR2 from the germline V gene are MDHEN and SYDVKM. V trimming: 3 bases; J trimming: 3 bases; junction bases outside the gene matches: 5. The CDR3 is made up of 15 amino acids. The chain's CDR3 is CASSFVGGRGNTIYF. CDR3 DNA: TGTGCCAGCAGTTTCGTAGGGGGCCGTGGAAACACCATATATTTT.

This clone has more than one count but fewer than ten. The V and J genes are TRBV10-3 and TRBJ1-3; perhaps TRBD1 as D (5 bases). Germline assignment: CDR1 ENHRY and CDR2 SYGVKD. The CDR3 loop spans 15 amino acids. With 2 bases removed from V and 6 bases from J, the gap between germline ends came to 14 bases. The CDR3 is CAISEIGAGLNTIYF. CDR3 bases: TGTGCCATCAGTGAGATTGGGGCAGGGCTAAACACCATATATTTT.

This clone has a handful of counts. The CDR3 region is CSVVPRDRGRDGYTF. The DNA of the CDR3 is TGCAGCGTTGTCCCCCGGGACAGGGGACGAGATGGCTACACCTTC. J is TRBJ1-2 and V is TRBV29-1; 10 bases align to TRBD1. Germline V gene data show CDR1 as SQVTM and CDR2 as ANQGSEA. CDR3 length equals 15 residues. V gave up 4 bases and J gave up 6 bases; unmatched junction bases: 11.

About this clone: The germline gene is not matched at one end of the junction; a read error may be the cause. V is TRBV5-4 and J is TRBJ2-1; TRBD2 matches 10 bases. The CDR3 runs 15 residues. Germline-derived CDR1 and CDR2 are SGHNT and YYREEE (reference sequence). This CDR3 is CASSSRTSGYNERFF. CDR3 nucleotide sequence: TGTGCCAGCAGCTCCCGGACTAGCGGTTACAATGAGCGGTTCTTC. Looking up the rest from reference TRBV5-4 and TRBJ2-1 gives the full variable domain: ETGVTQSPTHLIKTRGQQVTLRCSSQSGHNTVSWYQQALGQGPQFIFQYYREEENGRGNFPPRFSGLQFPNYSSELNVNALELDDSALYLCASSSRTSGYNERFFGPGTRLTVL.

This clone showed up just a few times. This rearrangement joins TRBV5-1 to TRBJ1-2; 10 bases are shared with TRBD1. This CDR3 is built from 16 residues. V lost 1 base, J lost 3 bases, and 6 bases stayed unmatched. Germline CDR1 is SGHRS and CDR2 is YFSETQ. The CDR3 DNA follows: TGCGCCAGCAGCTTGTTGGGGACAGGGGAAGACTATGGCTACACCTTC. Encoded protein: CASSLLGTGEDYGYTF.

CDR3 sequence reads: CASSYSRTGETQYF. As DNA, the CDR3 is TGTGCCAGCAGTTACTCGAGAACAGGAGAGACCCAGTACTTC. The chain combines TRBV6-5 with TRBJ2-5; D may be TRBD1 (5 bases). The CDR3 length is 14 residues. The V end was cut by 0 bases, the J end by 4 bases, with 9 bases between. Germline V gives CDR1 MNHEY, CDR2 SVGAGI.

The chain carries TRBV6-5 and TRBJ2-5; 8 nucleotides agree with TRBD1. Per germline, CDR1 MNHEY and CDR2 SVGAGI. The length of the CDR3 is 14 residues. J gave up 5 bases and V 10 bases, and 12 bases lay outside the gene matches. The CDR3 spells CATRQQGARETQYF. Here the CDR3 DNA reads TGTGCCACCCGCCAGCAGGGGGCTAGGGAGACCCAGTACTTC.

The V and J genes are TRBV5-4 and TRBJ1-1; D is perhaps TRBD1 (6 bases). V lost 0 bases and J 1 base, leaving 10 bases between the germline ends. Germline CDR1 is SGHNT and CDR2 is YYREEE (reference sequence). The CDR3 extends over 15 amino acids. CDR3 bases: TGTGCCAGCAGCTTGGGCAGGGGATCGAACACTGAAGCTTTCTTT. Its translation is CASSLGRGSNTEAFF.